Listed here are 10 T cell receptor beta chains from one sample, sequenced in a study of blood T cell repertoires in COVID-19. The data were produced by immunoSEQ multiplex PCR, yet TCRdb's version contains in-frame clones alone and is incomplete. The sample holds about 200,000 clones, 70% to 90% seen once. Source material: peripheral blood. The receptor source for this set is a woman of 80 years or more with acute or convalescent COVID-19.

This sequence joins TRBV7-2 and TRBJ2-1; 7 bases fit TRBD2. Trimming removed 5 bases from V and 3 bases from J; junction bases left unmatched: 4. Germline V gives CDR1 SGHTA, CDR2 FQGNSA. The CDR3 spans 14 residues. CDR3 nucleotides: TGTGCCAGCAGCCCAAAGCGGGACTACAATGAGCAGTTCTTC. It specifies CASSPKRDYNEQFF.

The V call is TRBV27, the J call TRBJ2-7; 8 bases fit TRBD1. The CDR3 covers 14 residues. J gave up 1 base and V 8 bases, and 7 bases lay outside the gene matches. Germline values: CDR1 MNHEY, CDR2 SMNVEV (reference sequence). Here the CDR3 reads CASGHGQGSYEQYF. CDR3 nucleotides: TGTGCCAGCGGACACGGACAGGGATCCTACGAGCAGTACTTC.

In this sample, this clone turned up a few times. The genes are TRBV5-1 and TRBJ1-5, with TRBD1 identical over 9 bases. The CDR3 extends over 16 amino acids. Trimming removed 4 bases from V and 1 base from J; junction bases left unmatched: 6. Germline-derived CDR1 and CDR2 are SGHRS and YFSETQ. CDR3 nucleotide sequence: TGCGCCAGCAGCCCCGGGACAGGGACGAGCAATCAGCCCCAGCATTTT. This encodes CASSPGTGTSNQPQHF.

The chain joins TRBV7-2 to TRBJ1-5, with 10 bases identical to TRBD1. With V trimmed by 1 base and J by 3 bases, 6 bases remained unmatched. In germline, CDR1 is SGHTA, CDR2 FQGNSA. CDR3 length equals 17 residues. The CDR3, as DNA: TGTGCCAGCAGCTTAGTTGGGACAGGGGCACTCAATCAGCCCCAGCATTTT. Amino acids: CASSLVGTGALNQPQHF.

For this clone: Additional DNA sequences in this sample encode the identical CDR3. The chain has TRBV9 and TRBJ2-1, with 14 bases aligning to TRBD2. The CDR3 length is 15 residues. Germline V gene data show CDR1 as SGDLS and CDR2 as YYNGEE. The trim removed 2 bases at V and 6 bases at J, leaving 1 base unmatched. The DNA of the CDR3 is TGTGCCAGCAGCGTCGGGACTAGCGGGGGCAATGAGCAGTTCTTC. It yields the protein CASSVGTSGGNEQFF.

This clone was recorded once. J is TRBJ2-6 and V is TRBV5-1; no clear D. The germline V gene encodes CDR1 SGHRS and CDR2 YFSETQ. This CDR3 is built from 16 residues. V was cut by 0 bases and J by 2 bases, with 9 bases left in between. The CDR3 DNA reads TGCGCCAGCAGCTTGGCCGGTGGAGCTGGGGCCAACGTCCTGACTTTC. Its translation is CASSLAGGAGANVLTF.

V usage is TRBV28 and J usage is TRBJ1-1; tentative D call: TRBD1 (5 bases). The V end lost 5 bases, the J end lost 4 bases, and 17 bases lay between the germline ends. Germline lookup yields CDR1 MDHEN and CDR2 SYDVKM. The CDR3 has 15 amino acids. The CDR3 DNA reads as TGTGCCAGCAGTCCAACAGGCACGGTACTCACTGAAGCTTTCTTT. Amino acids: CASSPTGTVLTEAFF.

This clone was found once. The chain joins TRBV4-3 to TRBJ1-2, with 7 positions matching TRBD1. Trimming at V came to 0 bases and at J to 0 bases, leaving 10 bases not matched to a gene. The germline V gene has CDR1 LGHNA and CDR2 YSLEER. The CDR3 sequence is 18 residues long. The DNA of the CDR3 is TGCGCCAGCAGCCAAGACCCCGGGACAGAAAAAGCTAACTATGGCTACACCTTC. It is translated as CASSQDPGTEKANYGYTF.

This clone was counted at least ten times. The CDR3 reads CASSVPGQGAYEQYF. CDR3 nucleotides: TGTGCCAGCAGCGTCCCGGGACAGGGGGCGTACGAGCAGTACTTC. The chain uses TRBV5-6 and TRBJ2-7; 12 nucleotides match TRBD1. The CDR3 length is 15 residues. Germline V lookup: CDR1 SGHDT, CDR2 YYEEEE. V lost 4 bases and J lost 4; bases outside the gene matches: 6.

This chain joins TRBV6-2 or TRBV6-3 and TRBJ2-7; possible D gene TRBD2, 6 bases. The V end was cut by 6 bases, the J end by 6 bases, with 12 bases between. The CDR3 length is 12 residues. Germline V gives CDR1 MNHEY, CDR2 SVGEGT. CDR3 amino acids: CASSTGSLEQYF. The CDR3, as DNA: TGTGCCAGCAGCACCGGGAGCCTCGAGCAGTACTTC.